The T cell receptor (beta chain) under discussion was sequenced for a study of T-cell memory formation after mild COVID-19. The V and J ends lost 5 bases and 4 bases, in that order; junction bases with no gene match: 8. The CDR3 spans 15 residues. Per germline, CDR1 SEHNR and CDR2 FQNEAQ (reference sequence). With constant-segment primers, 5'RACE yielded cDNA libraries of TCR alpha and TCR beta that carried sample barcodes and UMIs. MiXCR, run by TCRdb on the 5' RACE reads, gives a single entry per CDR3 protein. The sample contains under 400,000 distinct CDR3 sequences, roughly 21% of which appear only once.

This TCR was sampled from an adult woman who had mild COVID-19 (a few samples of this study predate the infection). Cell type and time point are not known. The V call is TRBV7-9, the J call TRBJ2-7; 10 nucleotides agree with TRBD1. The specimen was PBMCs or a T cell subset sorted from them (not recorded which). The CDR3, as DNA: TGTGCCAGCAGCCAGACAGGGGGCAGAACGTACGAGCAGTACTTC. This gives the protein CASSQTGGRTYEQYF. Full variable domain (outside the CDR3, taken from reference TRBV7-9 and TRBJ2-7): DTGVSQNPRHKITKRGQNVTFRCDPISEHNRLYWYRQTLGQGPEFLTYFQNEAQLEKSRLLSDRFSAERPKGSFSTLEIQRTEQGDSAMYLCASSQTGGRTYEQYFGPGTRLTVT.